These 3 T cell receptor beta chains were sequenced from one sample in a study of T-cell memory formation after mild COVID-19. Each CDR3 protein is one row after TCRdb ran MiXCR on the 5' RACE reads. The sample has 250,000 to 350,000 distinct CDR3 sequences, 15% to 20% seen once; the top ten hold under 25%. Sample: PBMCs or a T cell subset sorted from them (not recorded which). These receptors came from a man aged 18-30 years who had mild COVID-19 (a few samples of this study predate the infection). Cell type and time point are not known.

This clonotype was recorded a few times. The gene calls are TRBV25-1 and TRBJ2-1, with a possible D match to TRBD2 (5 bases). CDR3 length: 13 residues. Germline V CDR1 and CDR2: MGHDK, SYGVNS. V was trimmed by 1 base and J by 10 bases, leaving 11 bases between them. CDR3 DNA: TGTGCCAGCAGTGAATGGAACGAGGGAGAGCAGTTCTTC. This codes for CASSEWNEGEQFF.

There are many counts of this clonotype. This chain joins TRBV21-1 and TRBJ2-7. TRBV21-1 is noted as a pseudogene. The CDR3 extends over 17 amino acids. The CDR3 DNA reads as TGTGCCAGCAGCAAAGGAGGACGGCTGAGGAGCTCCTACGAGCAGTACGTC. Translating it yields CASSKGGRLRSSYEQYV.

The chain's CDR3 is CATRQGGDTEAFF. The CDR3 DNA sequence: TGTGCCACCAGGCAGGGAGGTGACACTGAAGCTTTCTTT. The chain links TRBV24-1 to TRBJ1-1; perhaps TRBD1 as D (5 bases). Germline CDR1 reads KGHDR; CDR2 reads SFDVKD. There are 13 residues in the CDR3. Trimming pared 7 bases from V and 3 bases from J, leaving 11 bases between.